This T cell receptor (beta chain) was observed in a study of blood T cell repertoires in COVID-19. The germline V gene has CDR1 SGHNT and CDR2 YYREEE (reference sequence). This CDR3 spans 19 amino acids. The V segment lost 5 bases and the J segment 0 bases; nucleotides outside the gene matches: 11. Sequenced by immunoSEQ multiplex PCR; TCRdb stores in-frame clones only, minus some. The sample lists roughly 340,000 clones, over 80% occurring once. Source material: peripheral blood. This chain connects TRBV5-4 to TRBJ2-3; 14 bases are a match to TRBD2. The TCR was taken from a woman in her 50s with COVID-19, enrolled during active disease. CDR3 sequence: CASSSGTSGRVASTDTQYF. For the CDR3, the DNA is TGTGCCAGCAGTTCCGGGACTAGCGGGAGAGTTGCGAGCACAGATACGCAGTATTTT.